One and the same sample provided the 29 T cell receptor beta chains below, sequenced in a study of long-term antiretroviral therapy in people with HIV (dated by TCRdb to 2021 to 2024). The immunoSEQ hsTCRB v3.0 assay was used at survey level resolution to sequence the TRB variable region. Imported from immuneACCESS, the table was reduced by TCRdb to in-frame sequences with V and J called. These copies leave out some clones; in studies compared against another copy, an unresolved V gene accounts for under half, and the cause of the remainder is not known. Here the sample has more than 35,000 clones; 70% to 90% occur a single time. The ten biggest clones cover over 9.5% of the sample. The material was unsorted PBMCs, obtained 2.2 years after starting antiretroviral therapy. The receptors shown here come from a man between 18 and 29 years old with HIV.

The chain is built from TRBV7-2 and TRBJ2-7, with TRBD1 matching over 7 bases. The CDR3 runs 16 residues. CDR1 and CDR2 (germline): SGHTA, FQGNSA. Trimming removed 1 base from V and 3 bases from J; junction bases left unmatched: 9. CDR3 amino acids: CASSLGGTVRNYEQYF. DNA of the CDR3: TGTGCCAGCAGCTTAGGGGGGACAGTAAGGAACTACGAGCAGTACTTC.

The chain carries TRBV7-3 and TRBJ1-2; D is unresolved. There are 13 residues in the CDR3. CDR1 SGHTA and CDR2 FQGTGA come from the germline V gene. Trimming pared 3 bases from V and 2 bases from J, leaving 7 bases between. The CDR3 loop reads CASSLDGNYGYTF. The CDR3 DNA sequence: TGTGCCAGCAGCTTGGACGGAAACTATGGCTACACCTTC. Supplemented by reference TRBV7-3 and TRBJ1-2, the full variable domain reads GAGVSQTPSNKVTEKGKYVELRCDPISGHTALYWYRQSLGQGPEFLIYFQGTGAADDSGLPNDRFFAVRPEGSVSTLKIQRTERGDSAVYLCASSLDGNYGYTFGSGTRLTVV.

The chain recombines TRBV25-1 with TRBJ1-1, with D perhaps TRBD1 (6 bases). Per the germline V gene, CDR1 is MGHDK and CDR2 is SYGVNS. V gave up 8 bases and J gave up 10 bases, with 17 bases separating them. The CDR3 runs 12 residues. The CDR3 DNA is TGTGCCAGCGCTCCTCACAGGGTCCCAGCTTTCTTT. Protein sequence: CASAPHRVPAFF.

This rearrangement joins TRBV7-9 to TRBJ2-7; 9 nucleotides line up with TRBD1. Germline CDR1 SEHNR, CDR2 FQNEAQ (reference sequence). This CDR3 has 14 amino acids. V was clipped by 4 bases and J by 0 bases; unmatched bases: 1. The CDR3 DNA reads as TGTGCCAGCAGCTGGGACAGGGACTCCTACGAGCAGTACTTC. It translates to CASSWDRDSYEQYF. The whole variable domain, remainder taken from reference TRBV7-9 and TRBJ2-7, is DTGVSQNPRHKITKRGQNVTFRCDPISEHNRLYWYRQTLGQGPEFLTYFQNEAQLEKSRLLSDRFSAERPKGSFSTLEIQRTEQGDSAMYLCASSWDRDSYEQYFGPGTRLTVT.

This chain's CDR3 is CASSPGGSGRFDERETQYF. The CDR3 coding sequence is TGTGCCAGCAGCCCTGGGGGTAGCGGGAGGTTCGATGAGCGGGAGACCCAGTACTTC. The rearrangement uses TRBV7-9 and TRBJ2-5, with 10 bases identical to TRBD2. V lost 5 bases, J lost 5 bases, and 20 bases stayed unmatched. The CDR3 has 19 residues. Germline V lookup: CDR1 SEHNR, CDR2 FQNEAQ (reference sequence).

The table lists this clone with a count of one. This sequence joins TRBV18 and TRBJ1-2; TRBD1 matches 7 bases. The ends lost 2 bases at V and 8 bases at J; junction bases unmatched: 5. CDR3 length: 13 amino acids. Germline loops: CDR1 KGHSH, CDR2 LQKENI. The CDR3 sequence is CASSPDRAQGYTF. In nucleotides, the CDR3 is TGTGCCAGCTCACCAGACAGGGCACAGGGCTACACCTTC.

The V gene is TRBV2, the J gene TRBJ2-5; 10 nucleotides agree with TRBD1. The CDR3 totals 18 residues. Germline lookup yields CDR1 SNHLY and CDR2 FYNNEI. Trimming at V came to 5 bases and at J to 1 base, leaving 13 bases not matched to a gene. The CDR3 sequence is CASSTVGTGAHFQETQYF. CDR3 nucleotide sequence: TGTGCCAGCAGTACCGTCGGGACAGGGGCCCACTTCCAAGAGACCCAGTACTTC.

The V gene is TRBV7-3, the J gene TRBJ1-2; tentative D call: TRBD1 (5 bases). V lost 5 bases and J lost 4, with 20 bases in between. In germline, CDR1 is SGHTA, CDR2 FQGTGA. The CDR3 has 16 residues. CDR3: CASSPRGGGGFYGYTF. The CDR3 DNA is TGTGCCAGCAGCCCCCGGGGCGGGGGAGGATTCTATGGCTACACCTTC.

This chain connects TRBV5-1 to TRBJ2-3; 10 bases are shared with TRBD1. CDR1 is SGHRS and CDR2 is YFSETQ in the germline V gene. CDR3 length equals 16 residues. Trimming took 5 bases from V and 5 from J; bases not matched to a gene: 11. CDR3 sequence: CASSPGQGIERDTQYF. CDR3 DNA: TGCGCCAGCAGTCCGGGACAGGGGATAGAGCGAGATACGCAGTATTTT.

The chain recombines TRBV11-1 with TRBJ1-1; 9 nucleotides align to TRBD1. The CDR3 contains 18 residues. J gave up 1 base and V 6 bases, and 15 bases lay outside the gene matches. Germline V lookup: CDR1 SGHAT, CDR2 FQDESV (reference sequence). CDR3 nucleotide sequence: TGTGCCAGCAGTCGAAACGCCCGGGACAGGGTTGAGAACACTGAAGCTTTCTTT. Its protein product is CASSRNARDRVENTEAFF.

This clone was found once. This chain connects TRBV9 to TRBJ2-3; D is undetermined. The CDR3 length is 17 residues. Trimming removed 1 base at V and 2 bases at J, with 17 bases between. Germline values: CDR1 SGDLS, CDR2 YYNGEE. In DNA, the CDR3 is TGTGCCAGCAGCGTATCCACCAGGACCTATAACACAGATACGCAGTATTTT. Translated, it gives CASSVSTRTYNTDTQYF.

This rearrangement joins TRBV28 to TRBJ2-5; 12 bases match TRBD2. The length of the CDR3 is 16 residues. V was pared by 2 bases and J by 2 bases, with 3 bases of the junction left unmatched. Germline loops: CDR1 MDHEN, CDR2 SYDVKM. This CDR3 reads CASSLVTSGGQETQYF. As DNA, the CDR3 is TGTGCCAGCAGTTTAGTGACTAGCGGGGGACAAGAGACCCAGTACTTC.

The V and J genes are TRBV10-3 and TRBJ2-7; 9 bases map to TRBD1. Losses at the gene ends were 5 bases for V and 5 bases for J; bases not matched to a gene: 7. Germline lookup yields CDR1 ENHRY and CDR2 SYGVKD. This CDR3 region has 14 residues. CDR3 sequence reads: CAISPGQGRDEQYF. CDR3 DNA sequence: TGTGCCATCAGTCCGGGACAGGGAAGGGACGAGCAGTACTTC.

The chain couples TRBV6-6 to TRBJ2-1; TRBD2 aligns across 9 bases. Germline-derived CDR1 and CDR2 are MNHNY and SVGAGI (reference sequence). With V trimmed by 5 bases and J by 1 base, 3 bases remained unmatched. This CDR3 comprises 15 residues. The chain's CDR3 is CASSPLAGSYNEQFF. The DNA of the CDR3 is TGTGCCAGCAGTCCTCTAGCGGGATCCTACAATGAGCAGTTCTTC.

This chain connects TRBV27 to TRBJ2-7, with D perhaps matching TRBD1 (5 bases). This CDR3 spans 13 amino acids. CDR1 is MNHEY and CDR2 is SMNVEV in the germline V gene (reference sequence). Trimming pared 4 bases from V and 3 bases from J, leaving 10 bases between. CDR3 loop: CASSWGRDYEQYF. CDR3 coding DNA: TGTGCCAGCAGTTGGGGCAGGGACTACGAGCAGTACTTC.

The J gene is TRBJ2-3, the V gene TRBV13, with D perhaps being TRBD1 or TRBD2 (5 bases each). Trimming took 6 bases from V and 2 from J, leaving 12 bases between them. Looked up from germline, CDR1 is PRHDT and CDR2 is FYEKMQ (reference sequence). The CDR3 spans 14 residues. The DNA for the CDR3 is TGTGCCAGCAGTCGGGGACGAAACACAGATACGCAGTATTTT. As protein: CASSRGRNTDTQYF.

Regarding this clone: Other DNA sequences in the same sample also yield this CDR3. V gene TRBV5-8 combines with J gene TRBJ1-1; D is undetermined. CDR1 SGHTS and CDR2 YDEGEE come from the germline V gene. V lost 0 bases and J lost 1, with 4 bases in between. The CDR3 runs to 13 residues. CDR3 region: CASSLGGNTEAFF. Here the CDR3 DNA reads TGTGCCAGCAGCTTGGGAGGGAACACTGAAGCTTTCTTT.

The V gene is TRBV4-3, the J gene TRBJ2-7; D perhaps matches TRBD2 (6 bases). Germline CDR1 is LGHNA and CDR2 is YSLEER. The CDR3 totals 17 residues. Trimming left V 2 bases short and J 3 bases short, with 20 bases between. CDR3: CASSQRRSRRRGYEQYF. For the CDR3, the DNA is TGCGCCAGCAGCCAAAGGCGGTCAAGGCGGAGGGGCTACGAGCAGTACTTC.

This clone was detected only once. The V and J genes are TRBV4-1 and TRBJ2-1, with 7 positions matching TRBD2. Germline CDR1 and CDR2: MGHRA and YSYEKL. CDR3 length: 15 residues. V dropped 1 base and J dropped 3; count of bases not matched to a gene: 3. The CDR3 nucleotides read TGCGCCAGCAGCCAAGCGGGAGGAGACTACAATGAGCAGTTCTTC. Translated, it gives CASSQAGGDYNEQFF.

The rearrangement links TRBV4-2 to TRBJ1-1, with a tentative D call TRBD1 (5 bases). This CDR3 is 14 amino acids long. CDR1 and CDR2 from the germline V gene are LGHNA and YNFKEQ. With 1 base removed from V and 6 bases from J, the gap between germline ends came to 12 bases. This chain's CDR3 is CASSQVPGDAEAFF. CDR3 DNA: TGTGCCAGCAGCCAAGTACCGGGGGACGCTGAAGCTTTCTTT.

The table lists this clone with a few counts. The DNA of the CDR3 is TGTGCCAGCAGTGACGGAGCGTCAAGCTCCTACAATGAGCAGTTCTTC. Its protein is CASSDGASSSYNEQFF. V is TRBV6-4 and J is TRBJ2-1; no clear D gene. CDR1 is MRHNA, CDR2 SNTAGT, per germline. The CDR3 is 16 residues long. V was shortened by 2 bases and J by 0 bases, with 11 bases between the two germline ends.

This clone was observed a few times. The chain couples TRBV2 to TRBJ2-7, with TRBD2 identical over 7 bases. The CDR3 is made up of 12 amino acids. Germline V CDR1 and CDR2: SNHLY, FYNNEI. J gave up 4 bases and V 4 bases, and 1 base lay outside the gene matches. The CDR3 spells CASSGREYEQYF. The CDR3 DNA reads TGTGCCAGCAGTGGGCGGGAGTACGAGCAGTACTTC. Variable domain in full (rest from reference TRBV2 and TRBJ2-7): EPEVTQTPSHQVTQMGQEVILRCVPISNHLYFYWYRQILGQKVEFLVSFYNNEISEKSEIFDDQFSVERPDGSNFTLKIRSTKLEDSAMYFCASSGREYEQYFGPGTRLTVT.

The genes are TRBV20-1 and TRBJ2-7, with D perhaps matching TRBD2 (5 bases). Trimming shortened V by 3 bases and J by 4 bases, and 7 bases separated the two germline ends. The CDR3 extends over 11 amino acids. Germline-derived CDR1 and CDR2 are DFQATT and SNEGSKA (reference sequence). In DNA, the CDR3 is TGCAGTGCTAGTCGCGGGTACGAGCAGTACTTC. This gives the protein CSASRGYEQYF.

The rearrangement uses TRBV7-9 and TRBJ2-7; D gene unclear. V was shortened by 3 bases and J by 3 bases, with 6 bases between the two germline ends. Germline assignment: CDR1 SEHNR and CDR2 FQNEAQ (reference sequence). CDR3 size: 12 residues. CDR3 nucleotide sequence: TGTGCCAGCAGCTTTGAACTCTACGAGCAGTACTTC. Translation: CASSFELYEQYF. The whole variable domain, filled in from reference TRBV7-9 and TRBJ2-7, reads DTGVSQNPRHKITKRGQNVTFRCDPISEHNRLYWYRQTLGQGPEFLTYFQNEAQLEKSRLLSDRFSAERPKGSFSTLEIQRTEQGDSAMYLCASSFELYEQYFGPGTRLTVT.

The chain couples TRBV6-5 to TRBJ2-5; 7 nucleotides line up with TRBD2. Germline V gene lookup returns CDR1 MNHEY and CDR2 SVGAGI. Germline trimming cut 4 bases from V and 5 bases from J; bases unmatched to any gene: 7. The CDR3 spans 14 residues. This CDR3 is CASSWGGNVETQYF. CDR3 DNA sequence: TGTGCCAGCAGTTGGGGGGGGAACGTGGAGACCCAGTACTTC.

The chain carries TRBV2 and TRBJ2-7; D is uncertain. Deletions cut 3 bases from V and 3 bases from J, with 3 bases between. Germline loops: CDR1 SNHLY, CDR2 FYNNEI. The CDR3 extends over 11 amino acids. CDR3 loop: CASSEGYEQYF. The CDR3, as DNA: TGTGCCAGCAGTGAGGGCTACGAGCAGTACTTC. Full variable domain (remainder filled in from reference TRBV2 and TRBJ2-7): EPEVTQTPSHQVTQMGQEVILRCVPISNHLYFYWYRQILGQKVEFLVSFYNNEISEKSEIFDDQFSVERPDGSNFTLKIRSTKLEDSAMYFCASSEGYEQYFGPGTRLTVT.

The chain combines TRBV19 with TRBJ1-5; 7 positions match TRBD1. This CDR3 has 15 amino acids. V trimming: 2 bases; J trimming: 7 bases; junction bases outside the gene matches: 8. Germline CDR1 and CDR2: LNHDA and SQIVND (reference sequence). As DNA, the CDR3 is TGTGCCAGTAGTATAACGGCAGGGGGGCAACAGCCCCAGCATTTT. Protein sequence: CASSITAGGQQPQHF.

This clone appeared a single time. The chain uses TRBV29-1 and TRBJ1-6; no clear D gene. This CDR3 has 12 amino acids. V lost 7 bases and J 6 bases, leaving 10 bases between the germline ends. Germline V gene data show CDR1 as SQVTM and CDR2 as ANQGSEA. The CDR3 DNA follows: TGCAGCGGAAGGGCGGTTAATTCACCCCTCCACTTT. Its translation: CSGRAVNSPLHF.

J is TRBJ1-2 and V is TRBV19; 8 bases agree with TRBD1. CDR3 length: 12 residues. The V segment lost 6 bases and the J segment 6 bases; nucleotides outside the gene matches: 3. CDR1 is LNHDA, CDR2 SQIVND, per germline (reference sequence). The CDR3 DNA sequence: TGTGCCAGTAGGCAGGGGGCGGATGGCTACACCTTC. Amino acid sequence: CASRQGADGYTF.